One and the same sample provided the 8 T cell receptor beta chains below, sequenced in a study of TIL therapy for anti-PD-1-resistant metastatic lung cancer. This was the immunoSEQ v3 assay. TCRdb keeps only in-frame clones here, not all; method: immunoSEQ multiplex PCR. The sample has approximately 50,000 clones; roughly 78% are singletons. The time point is: pre-treatment sample, taken before nivolumab and TIL therapy. Sample: blood, taken at baseline. The origin of the receptors is a man between 65 and 79 years old with non-small cell lung cancer.

This rearrangement joins TRBV19 to TRBJ2-4, with TRBD2 as a possible D gene (6 bases). The CDR3 has 14 residues. In germline, CDR1 is LNHDA, CDR2 SQIVND (reference sequence). V was pared by 3 bases and J by 6 bases, with 12 bases between. The CDR3 reads CASSIGGGGNIQYF. CDR3 in DNA: TGTGCCAGTAGTATCGGGGGAGGCGGAAACATTCAGTACTTC.

In its sample, this clone was seen once. The rearrangement uses TRBV11-2 and TRBJ2-7, with 7 nucleotides matching TRBD2. Trimming removed 2 bases from V and 5 bases from J; junction bases left unmatched: 12. The CDR3 loop spans 16 amino acids. The germline gives CDR1 SGHAT, CDR2 FQNNGV. CDR3 DNA sequence: TGTGCCAGCAGCTTACGTCGAGCGGGAAGTATAAACGAGCAGTACTTC. The encoded protein is CASSLRRAGSINEQYF.

The V gene is TRBV6-6, the J gene TRBJ2-2; 10 positions match TRBD2. The length of the CDR3 is 13 residues. V lost 6 bases to trimming and J lost 8 bases; unmatched junction nucleotides: 3. Germline V gene sequence: CDR1 MNHNY, CDR2 SVGAGI (reference sequence). CDR3 protein: CASRGLARGELFF. Here the CDR3 DNA reads TGTGCCAGCAGGGGACTAGCGAGGGGGGAGCTGTTTTTT.

CDR3 residues: CAISDAGRGTYEQYF. DNA of the CDR3: TGTGCCATCAGTGACGCGGGTCGGGGGACTTACGAGCAGTACTTC. The chain employs TRBV10-3 and TRBJ2-7; D is perhaps TRBD2 (6 bases). Germline CDR1 and CDR2: ENHRY and SYGVKD. The CDR3 runs to 15 residues. The V end was cut by 3 bases, the J end by 4 bases, with 16 bases between.

The CDR3 protein is CASSSGTSNQPQHF. For the CDR3, the DNA is TGTGCCAGCAGCTCCGGGACCAGCAATCAGCCCCAGCATTTT. This chain joins TRBV9 and TRBJ1-5; maybe TRBD1 (5 bases). CDR3 size: 14 residues. Germline V gene sequence: CDR1 SGDLS, CDR2 YYNGEE. The V end lost 4 bases, the J end lost 1 base, and 9 bases lay between the germline ends.

The rearrangement links TRBV5-4 to TRBJ2-3; 10 bases fit TRBD2. This CDR3 has 17 residues. Trimming at V came to 4 bases and at J to 2 bases, leaving 10 bases not matched to a gene. Looked up from germline, CDR1 is SGHNT and CDR2 is YYREEE (reference sequence). DNA for the CDR3: TGTGCCAGCAGCCTCAAAAATCTAGCGGGGGACACAGATACGCAGTATTTT. Its protein is CASSLKNLAGDTDTQYF.

The chain carries TRBV5-1 and TRBJ2-7; D unclear. Germline values: CDR1 SGHRS, CDR2 YFSETQ. The CDR3 covers 14 residues. With 0 bases removed from V and 0 bases from J, the gap between germline ends came to 7 bases. The CDR3 loop reads CASSLDPVSYEQYF. In DNA form, the CDR3 reads TGCGCCAGCAGCTTGGATCCCGTCTCCTACGAGCAGTACTTC. Filled out from reference TRBV5-1 and TRBJ2-7, the complete variable domain reads KAGVTQTPRYLIKTRGQQVTLSCSPISGHRSVSWYQQTPGQGLQFLFEYFSETQRNKGNFPGRFSGRQFSNSRSEMNVSTLELGDSALYLCASSLDPVSYEQYFGPGTRLTVT.

The rearrangement uses TRBV9 and TRBJ2-2, with TRBD2 matching over 12 bases. Germline loops: CDR1 SGDLS, CDR2 YYNGEE. There are 17 residues in the CDR3. With 0 bases clipped from V and 5 bases from J, the junction kept 5 bases outside the gene matches. The CDR3 reads CASSVAIGTSGTGELFF. CDR3 bases: TGTGCCAGCAGCGTAGCGATAGGGACTAGCGGGACCGGGGAGCTGTTTTTT.